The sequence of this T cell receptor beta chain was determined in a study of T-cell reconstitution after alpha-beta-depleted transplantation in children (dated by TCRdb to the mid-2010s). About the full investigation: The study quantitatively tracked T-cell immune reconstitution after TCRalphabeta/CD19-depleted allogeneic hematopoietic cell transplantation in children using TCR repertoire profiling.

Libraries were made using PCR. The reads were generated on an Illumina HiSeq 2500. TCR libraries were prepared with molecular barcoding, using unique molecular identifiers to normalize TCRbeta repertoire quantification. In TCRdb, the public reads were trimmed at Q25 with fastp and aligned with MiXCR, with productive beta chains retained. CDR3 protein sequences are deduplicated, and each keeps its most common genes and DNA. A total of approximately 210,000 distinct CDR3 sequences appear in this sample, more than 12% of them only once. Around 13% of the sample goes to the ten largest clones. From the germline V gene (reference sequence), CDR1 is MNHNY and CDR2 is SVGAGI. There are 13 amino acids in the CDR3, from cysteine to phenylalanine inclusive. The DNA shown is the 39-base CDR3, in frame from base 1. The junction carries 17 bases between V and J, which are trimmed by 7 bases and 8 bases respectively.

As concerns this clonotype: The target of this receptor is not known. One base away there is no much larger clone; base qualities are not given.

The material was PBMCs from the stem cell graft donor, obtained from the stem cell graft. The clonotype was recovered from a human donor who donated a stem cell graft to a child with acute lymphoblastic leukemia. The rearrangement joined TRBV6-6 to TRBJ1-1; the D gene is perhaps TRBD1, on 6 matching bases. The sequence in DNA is TGTGCCAGCACCGGGGAACAGGGTCGGGAAGCTTTCTTT. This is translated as CASTGEQGREAFF.